The 27 T cell receptor beta chains reported below all come from one sample, sequenced in a study of CD8+ T cells in alopecia areata. cDNA prepared by RNA extraction and subsequent reverse transcription served as the template for sequencing. TCRdb keeps only in-frame clones here, not all; method: immunoSEQ multiplex PCR. The table has under 350,000 clones, roughly 60% seen once. Treatment in this sample: oral pan-JAK inhibitor, 5-10 mg twice daily. Sequencing was performed on CD4+ T cells sorted from blood, taken at week 24, from a patient treated with tofacitinib. The receptors were sampled from a human donor with alopecia areata.

The V call is TRBV7-9, the J call TRBJ2-3, with TRBD2 matching over 7 bases. Unmatched junction bases numbered 5, after V lost 4 bases and J lost 4 bases. There are 14 residues in the CDR3. Germline V gives CDR1 SEHNR, CDR2 FQNEAQ (reference sequence). The CDR3 sequence: CASSSGGGADTQYF. The CDR3 nucleotides read TGTGCCAGCAGCTCCGGGGGAGGGGCAGATACGCAGTATTTT.

The genes are TRBV11-2 and TRBJ2-1; D call uncertain. The length of the CDR3 is 14 residues. Between the trimmed V and J ends, which lost 6 bases and 6 bases, there was a span of 15 bases. Germline CDR1 SGHAT, CDR2 FQNNGV. The DNA for the CDR3 is TGTGCCAGCAGGGAAGAAGGCCCTTCCAATGAGCAGTTCTTC. Translation: CASREEGPSNEQFF.

The CDR3 protein is CSVSSRSGANVLTF. CDR3 DNA: TGCAGCGTTTCCAGTCGCTCTGGGGCCAACGTCCTGACTTTC. The chain has TRBV29-1 and TRBJ2-6; D gene unclear. Germline V lookup: CDR1 SQVTM, CDR2 ANQGSEA. The CDR3 runs to 14 residues. Trimming removed 5 bases at V and 0 bases at J, with 8 bases between. Together with reference TRBV29-1 and TRBJ2-6, the CDR3 gives the full variable domain: SAVISQKPSRDICQRGTSLTIQCQVDSQVTMMFWYRQQPGQSLTLIATANQGSEATYESGFVIDKFPISRPNLTFSTLTVSNMSPEDSSIYLCSVSSRSGANVLTFGAGSRLTVL.

The chain employs TRBV7-9 and TRBJ2-7; D is ambiguous. V was shortened by 5 bases and J by 1 base, with 3 bases between the two germline ends. The CDR3 totals 11 residues. Germline V CDR1 and CDR2: SEHNR, FQNEAQ (reference sequence). The CDR3 DNA sequence: TGTGCCAGCAGCGGTTCCTACGAGCAGTACTTC. This codes for CASSGSYEQYF.

This clone was seen only a few times. The rearrangement links TRBV7-2 to TRBJ2-1; D ambiguous. Trimming left V 7 bases short and J 1 base short, with 14 bases between. Germline loops: CDR1 SGHTA, CDR2 FQGNSA. The CDR3 spans 15 residues. For the CDR3, the DNA is TGTGCCAGCACGTTGGCCTTCGGTTCCTACAATGAGCAGTTCTTC. Protein: CASTLAFGSYNEQFF.

J is TRBJ2-3 and V is TRBV30, with D unresolved. The germline V gene has CDR1 GTSNPN and CDR2 SVGIG (reference sequence). V lost 1 base and J lost 1, with 12 bases in between. This CDR3 is 15 amino acids long. The CDR3 DNA reads TGTGCCTGGAGTGCTGGGGAAGAGGGCACAGATACGCAGTATTTT. Residues: CAWSAGEEGTDTQYF. The full variable domain, its missing parts supplied by reference TRBV30 and TRBJ2-3, is SQTIHQWPATLVQPVGSPLSLECTVEGTSNPNLYWYRQAAGRGLQLLFYSVGIGQISSEVPQNLSASRPQDRQFILSSKKLLLSDSGFYLCAWSAGEEGTDTQYFGPGTRLTVL.

The genes are TRBV30 and TRBJ1-6; D not resolved. CDR3 length: 12 amino acids. V shed 3 bases and J shed 8 bases, with 8 bases lying between them. Germline CDR1 GTSNPN, CDR2 SVGIG (reference sequence). The CDR3 nucleotides are TGTGCCTGGAGACGCGGGGATTCACCCCTCCACTTT. Translated: CAWRRGDSPLHF.

This clone was counted a few times. V and J are TRBV7-9 and TRBJ2-3, with D uncertain. The ends were cut back, 5 bases at V and 4 bases at J, with 7 bases in the middle. The CDR3 spans 12 residues. Looked up from germline, CDR1 is SEHNR and CDR2 is FQNEAQ (reference sequence). The CDR3 spells CASSKVSDTQYF. CDR3 nucleotide sequence: TGTGCCAGCAGCAAGGTGTCAGATACGCAGTATTTT.

The chain has TRBV9 and TRBJ1-4, with D uncertain. The CDR3 is 15 amino acids. The V gene's germline CDR1 is SGDLS and CDR2 YYNGEE. V gave up 1 base and J gave up 2 bases, with 9 bases separating them. The CDR3 region has the DNA TGTGCCAGCAGCGTAAGATTGGGTACTAATGAAAAACTGTTTTTT. Translation gives CASSVRLGTNEKLFF.

This clone was picked up one time. The J gene is TRBJ1-6, the V gene TRBV4-2; the D gene is possibly TRBD1 (6 bases). Germline CDR1 and CDR2: LGHNA and YNFKEQ. V lost 1 base to trimming and J lost 10 bases, with 11 bases between them. The CDR3 is made up of 14 amino acids. CDR3 nucleotides: TGTGCCAGCAGCCAAGGGAACAGGGAGTCACCCCTCCACTTT. It translates to CASSQGNRESPLHF.

The rearrangement uses TRBV5-5 and TRBJ2-5; D is undetermined. The CDR3 loop spans 12 amino acids. Trimming took off 1 base at V and 5 bases at J, with 6 bases between the two ends. Germline V gene sequence: CDR1 SGHKS, CDR2 YYEKEE (reference sequence). CDR3 in amino acids: CASSLSIETQYF. CDR3 nucleotide sequence: TGTGCCAGCAGCTTGTCTATTGAGACCCAGTACTTC.

This chain uses TRBV5-1 with TRBJ2-5, with 9 bases lining up with TRBD2. The CDR3 spans 15 residues. With 5 bases clipped from V and 2 bases from J, the junction kept 7 bases outside the gene matches. CDR1 SGHRS and CDR2 YFSETQ come from the germline V gene. This chain's CDR3 is CASSSAGGRQETQYF. The DNA of the CDR3 is TGCGCCAGCAGTTCGGCGGGGGGGCGGCAAGAGACCCAGTACTTC.

J is TRBJ2-7 and V is TRBV6-5; no firm D call. There are 13 residues in the CDR3. V lost 10 bases to trimming and J lost 4 bases, with 17 bases between them. CDR1 MNHEY and CDR2 SVGAGI come from the germline V gene. The CDR3 sequence is CATSPDLKYEQYF. CDR3 DNA: TGTGCCACGTCCCCCGACTTGAAGTACGAGCAGTACTTC.

This chain links TRBV30 with TRBJ1-2; D gene ambiguous. Germline assignment: CDR1 GTSNPN and CDR2 SVGIG (reference sequence). The CDR3 sequence is 13 residues long. Trimming stripped 4 bases from V and 8 bases from J, with 17 bases between. As DNA, the CDR3 is TGTGCCTGGACCCAGTGGATGGGTGAGGGCTACACCTTC. This encodes CAWTQWMGEGYTF.

This clone showed up just a few times. The V and J genes are TRBV29-1 and TRBJ2-7, with D possibly matching TRBD2 (5 bases). V lost 1 base to trimming and J lost 1 base, with 11 bases between them. CDR3 length equals 14 residues. Germline values: CDR1 SQVTM, CDR2 ANQGSEA. The CDR3 spells CSVEVRGWSYEQYF. CDR3 in DNA: TGCAGCGTTGAAGTACGGGGTTGGTCCTACGAGCAGTACTTC.

Worth noting for this clone: The same CDR3 is also encoded by other DNA sequences in this sample. V and J are TRBV30 and TRBJ2-3; TRBD2 matches 9 bases. Germline loops: CDR1 GTSNPN, CDR2 SVGIG (reference sequence). V lost 3 bases, J lost 1 base, and 2 bases stayed unmatched. This CDR3 is 14 amino acids long. CDR3 sequence reads: CAWSGTSRTDTQYF. Written as DNA, the CDR3 is TGTGCCTGGAGCGGGACTAGCCGCACAGATACGCAGTATTTT.

This clone has more than one count but fewer than ten. This sequence joins TRBV4-2 and TRBJ2-5; 15 nucleotides match TRBD2. After removal of 1 base from V and 3 bases from J, the junction contained 0 bases not matched to a gene. The length of the CDR3 is 16 residues. Germline V gene data show CDR1 as LGHNA and CDR2 as YNFKEQ. CDR3 region: CASSQGTSGGEETQYF. The CDR3 DNA reads TGTGCCAGCAGCCAAGGGACTAGCGGGGGGGAAGAGACCCAGTACTTC.

The gene calls are TRBV6-1 and TRBJ1-5; D unresolved. V lost 1 base to trimming and J lost 14 bases, with 12 bases between them. CDR1 is MNHNS, CDR2 SASEGT, per germline. The CDR3 covers 12 residues. The CDR3 loop is CASSEGRPEKHF. The CDR3, as DNA: TGTGCCAGCAGTGAAGGCAGGCCTGAAAAGCATTTT.

V usage is TRBV30 and J usage is TRBJ1-1; the match to TRBD1 covers 7 bases. CDR1 and CDR2 (germline): GTSNPN, SVGIG (reference sequence). CDR3 length equals 18 residues. The V segment lost 2 bases and the J segment 1 base; nucleotides outside the gene matches: 16. Here the CDR3 reads CAWSLLTQGRGGNTEAFF. The CDR3 DNA is TGTGCCTGGAGTCTCCTCACACAGGGGCGCGGTGGGAACACTGAAGCTTTCTTT. Full variable domain (remainder filled in from reference TRBV30 and TRBJ1-1): SQTIHQWPATLVQPVGSPLSLECTVEGTSNPNLYWYRQAAGRGLQLLFYSVGIGQISSEVPQNLSASRPQDRQFILSSKKLLLSDSGFYLCAWSLLTQGRGGNTEAFFGQGTRLTVV.

The chain uses TRBV30 and TRBJ1-5; unclear D gene. This CDR3 has 14 residues. Germline assignment: CDR1 GTSNPN and CDR2 SVGIG (reference sequence). With 0 bases removed from V and 6 bases from J, the gap between germline ends came to 12 bases. The CDR3 DNA reads as TGTGCCTGGAGTGTACCCCACCTAGTTCAGCCCCAGCATTTT. Amino acids: CAWSVPHLVQPQHF.

This clone was detected only a few times. This rearrangement joins TRBV5-1 to TRBJ2-3, with TRBD2 matching 12 bases. V shed 1 base and J 7 bases; nucleotides not matched to a gene: 4. Germline CDR1 and CDR2: SGHRS and YFSETQ. The CDR3 totals 15 residues. CDR3 DNA: TGCGCCAGCAGCTTGTGGACTAGCGGGGACCATACGCAGTATTTT. Amino acids: CASSLWTSGDHTQYF.

The J gene is TRBJ2-1, the V gene TRBV7-6; tentative D call: TRBD1 (5 bases). The V end was cut by 7 bases, the J end by 0 bases, with 16 bases between. CDR3 length: 16 amino acids. Germline V CDR1 and CDR2: SGHVS, FNYEAQ. CDR3 in DNA: TGTGCCAGCACCCCTCCAGGGCTAAGCTCCTACAATGAGCAGTTCTTC. Its protein product is CASTPPGLSSYNEQFF.

This chain links TRBV9 with TRBJ1-2, with TRBD1 as a possible D gene (5 bases). CDR3 size: 14 residues. Trimming took 6 bases from V and 7 from J, leaving 19 bases between them. CDR1 is SGDLS, CDR2 YYNGEE, per germline. In DNA form, the CDR3 reads TGTGCCAGCACGGGGAGAAACGCAGGGTCTGGCTACACCTTC. It yields the protein CASTGRNAGSGYTF.

V is TRBV29-1 and J is TRBJ2-7; 7 bases are shared with TRBD1. V shed 6 bases and J 5 bases; nucleotides not matched to a gene: 7. This CDR3 comprises 12 residues. CDR1 and CDR2 (germline): SQVTM, ANQGSEA. The chain's CDR3 is CSVLRDSHEQYF. The DNA of the CDR3 is TGCAGCGTCCTCCGGGACAGCCACGAGCAGTACTTC.

With regard to this clone: A read error may account for a junction end that differs from germline. The V and J genes are TRBV5-1 and TRBJ2-5, with 8 bases fitting TRBD2. Germline V gives CDR1 SGHRS, CDR2 YFSETQ. The CDR3 extends over 17 amino acids. The DNA for the CDR3 is TGCGCCAGCAGCTTGTCCACCGGGACTAGGGGTCAAGGGACCCAGTACTTC. Its translation: CASSLSTGTRGQGTQYF.

The chain employs TRBV28 and TRBJ2-5, with 9 bases lining up with TRBD2. CDR3 length: 14 amino acids. Trimming took 6 bases from V and 8 from J; bases not matched to a gene: 10. The V gene's germline CDR1 is MDHEN and CDR2 SYDVKM. The CDR3 DNA follows: TGTGCCAGCAGCCCGGGGCGAGCGGGGGGAACCCAGTACTTC. This sequence encodes CASSPGRAGGTQYF.

This chain links TRBV30 with TRBJ1-2; D uncertain. The CDR3 is 12 residues long. The V end lost 2 bases, the J end lost 0 bases, and 4 bases lay between the germline ends. Germline loops: CDR1 GTSNPN, CDR2 SVGIG (reference sequence). The CDR3 bases are TGTGCCTGGAGTCTATCTAACTATGGCTACACCTTC. Residues: CAWSLSNYGYTF.